This T cell receptor beta chain was retrieved from a study of vaccination effects on CD4 cells after COVID-19. J was trimmed by 9 bases and V by 5 bases; bases with no gene match: 7. The CDR3 is 13 amino acids. Culture lasted roughly 9 days before CD4+ T cell isolation. Participants each got two BNT162b2 or mRNA-1273 vaccine doses. The data were produced by immunoSEQ multiplex PCR, yet TCRdb's version contains in-frame clones alone and is incomplete. Of roughly 40,000 clones listed, around 71% are singletons. Notes on this clone: The antigen remains undetermined.

The source material was CD4+ T cells from PBMCs cultured without peptide, sampled after COVID-19 vaccination. The chain uses TRBV12-3 or TRBV12-4 and TRBJ2-1; 7 bases are a match to TRBD1. The clonotype comes from a human donor who received a COVID-19 vaccine. In nucleotides, the CDR3 is TGTGCCAGCAGTCCCTCTCAGGGGGTTGAGCAGTTCTTC. Amino acid sequence: CASSPSQGVEQFF.